This TCR beta chain was captured in a study of blood T cells in healthy people across ages. Ten milliliters of peripheral blood were drawn from each donor into EDTA-treated tubes. PBMCs, at least 6.5 million per sample, were isolated. The use of a sample-barcoded 5' primer and a J-beta primer mix characterized a second PCR of about 6 to 11 cycles. The authors tagged each cDNA molecule using a template-switch adaptor with 12 random nucleotides. Each CDR3 protein gets one entry after TCRdb re-called the 5' RACE reads with MiXCR. In the table there are 650,000 to 800,000 distinct CDR3 sequences, around 42% of which are singletons. V was cut by 3 bases and J by 2 bases, with 14 bases left in between. The CDR3 has 15 amino acids. Germline assignment: CDR1 SGHRS and CDR2 YFSETQ.

The V and J genes are TRBV5-1 and TRBJ2-5; D is perhaps TRBD1 (6 bases). The sequence was collected from a man aged 60 to 69 in good health. Sequenced material: blood. The CDR3 bases are TGCGCCAGCAGCTCACTACAGGGTATACAAGAGACCCAGTACTTC. Translating it yields CASSSLQGIQETQYF.